The clone carrying this T cell receptor beta chain was counted ten times or more. Unique molecular identifiers were incorporated during preparation of the TCRbeta library. MiXCR, run by TCRdb on the PCR reads, gives a single entry per CDR3 protein. The sample records about 210,000 distinct CDR3 sequences, roughly a sixth being singletons. This specimen belongs to a study of T-cell reconstitution after alpha-beta-depleted transplantation in children. The CDR3 has 14 residues. CDR1 and CDR2 (germline): LNHDA, SQIVND (reference sequence). Trimming pared 6 bases from V and 0 bases from J, leaving 8 bases between.

The source is a male patient between 2 and 10 years old who had a stem cell transplant for acute lymphoblastic leukemia, so the T cells may come from the graft donor. The V gene is TRBV19, the J gene TRBJ1-4; no firm D call. The source material was PBMCs, mostly from graft donor cells, sampled 360 days after TCRalphabeta/CD19-depleted stem cell transplant. The chain's CDR3 is CASRETATNEKLFF. The DNA for the CDR3 is TGTGCCAGTAGGGAGACTGCAACTAATGAAAAACTGTTTTTT.